Listed here are 20 T cell receptor beta chains from one sample, sequenced in a study of cytomegalovirus exposure and HLA in healthy donors. The PCR had 60 Vbeta and 13 Jbeta primers. TCRdb's table, derived via immunoSEQ multiplex PCR, lists solely in-frame clones and lacks some. The data contain roughly 100,000 clones, roughly 79% of them singletons. Sequenced material: PBMCs. Receptors originate from a male donor in good health and CMV-seronegative.

The chain carries TRBV4-2 and TRBJ2-3; 11 bases match TRBD2. Trimming at V came to 2 bases and at J to 2 bases, leaving 9 bases not matched to a gene. Germline-derived CDR1 and CDR2 are LGHNA and YNFKEQ. This CDR3 has 18 amino acids. The CDR3 region is CASSQWLAGGGDTDTQYF. The CDR3 DNA sequence: TGTGCCAGCAGCCAATGGCTAGCGGGAGGTGGGGACACAGATACGCAGTATTTT.

V and J are TRBV9 and TRBJ2-1, with TRBD2 identical over 14 bases. The ends lost 8 bases at V and 5 bases at J; junction bases unmatched: 15. The V gene's germline CDR1 is SGDLS and CDR2 YYNGEE. The CDR3 covers 18 residues. CDR3 coding DNA: TGTGCCAGTACCTCGGGTGTCTCGGGACTAGCGGGAGACAATGAGCAGTTCTTC. Encoded protein: CASTSGVSGLAGDNEQFF.

This chain links TRBV5-1 with TRBJ2-7, with 8 bases aligning to TRBD1. Germline V lookup: CDR1 SGHRS, CDR2 YFSETQ. This CDR3 has 13 amino acids. V shed 4 bases, J shed 6 bases, and the junction held 6 bases outside the gene matches. The CDR3 reads CASSAGQGGEQYF. The CDR3 bases are TGCGCCAGCAGCGCCGGACAGGGTGGCGAGCAGTACTTC.

This clone turned up a few times. V usage is TRBV29-1 and J usage is TRBJ2-7, with D unresolved. The V gene's germline CDR1 is SQVTM and CDR2 ANQGSEA. Deletions cut 5 bases from V and 1 base from J, with 9 bases between. The CDR3 spans 12 residues. CDR3 loop: CSVFFPSYEQYF. The CDR3 DNA reads TGCAGCGTTTTTTTTCCGTCCTACGAGCAGTACTTC.

This sequence joins TRBV9 and TRBJ2-2; TRBD2 matches 7 bases. The V gene end was trimmed by 0 bases and the J gene end by 8 bases; junction bases not matched to a gene: 4. Germline V gene data show CDR1 as SGDLS and CDR2 as YYNGEE. This CDR3 has 14 residues. Written as DNA, the CDR3 is TGTGCCAGCAGCGTAGGACTAGCTTCTGGGGAGCTGTTTTTT. Translation: CASSVGLASGELFF.

This clone has only a few counts. The gene calls are TRBV4-3 and TRBJ1-3; TRBD1 matches at 8 bases. With 6 bases clipped from V and 4 bases from J, the junction kept 11 bases outside the gene matches. Looked up from germline, CDR1 is LGHNA and CDR2 is YSLEER. This CDR3 comprises 16 residues. The CDR3 spells CASSWESRGPGNTIYF. The CDR3 nucleotides read TGCGCCAGCAGTTGGGAGAGCAGGGGGCCCGGAAACACCATATATTTT.

J is TRBJ2-5 and V is TRBV10-1; the match to TRBD1 covers 8 bases. V gave up 8 bases and J gave up 4 bases; unmatched junction bases: 6. The CDR3 length is 13 residues. Germline CDR1 WNHNN, CDR2 SYGVQD (reference sequence). CDR3 nucleotides: TGCGCCAGCTCTGGACAGGGTAGAGAGACCCAGTACTTC. Translating gives CASSGQGRETQYF.

V gene TRBV5-4 combines with J gene TRBJ1-2; 7 bases map to TRBD1. V lost 4 bases to trimming and J lost 6 bases; unmatched junction nucleotides: 9. There are 14 residues in the CDR3. Germline V gene data show CDR1 as SGHNT and CDR2 as YYREEE (reference sequence). The CDR3 reads CASSPGGQQNGYTF. CDR3 DNA: TGTGCCAGCAGCCCAGGGGGGCAGCAGAATGGCTACACCTTC.

The rearrangement uses TRBV9 and TRBJ2-3; 9 positions agree with TRBD2. Unmatched junction bases numbered 6, after V lost 0 bases and J lost 4 bases. There are 16 residues in the CDR3. Germline V CDR1 and CDR2: SGDLS, YYNGEE. The CDR3 is CASSVVGAGGADTQYF. Written as DNA, the CDR3 is TGTGCCAGCAGCGTAGTGGGAGCGGGAGGCGCAGATACGCAGTATTTT. The complete variable domain, with remaining parts taken from reference TRBV9 and TRBJ2-3, reads DSGVTQTPKHLITATGQRVTLRCSPRSGDLSVYWYQQSLDQGLQFLIQYYNGEERAKGNILERFSAQQFPDLHSELNLSSLELGDSALYFCASSVVGAGGADTQYFGPGTRLTVL.

The chain employs TRBV15 and TRBJ2-7, with D possibly TRBD1 on 6 matching bases. Germline assignment: CDR1 LNHNV and CDR2 YYDKDF (reference sequence). The V end lost 1 base, the J end lost 3 bases, and 16 bases lay between the germline ends. The CDR3 loop spans 16 amino acids. CDR3 nucleotides: TGTGCCACCAGCAGAGCTTCCGGACAGTTCAACTACGAGCAGTACTTC. Translation gives CATSRASGQFNYEQYF.

This clone was counted between two and nine times. The chain couples TRBV28 to TRBJ2-2, with a possible D match to TRBD1 (5 bases). Germline V gene lookup returns CDR1 MDHEN and CDR2 SYDVKM. There are 14 residues in the CDR3. V lost 6 bases to trimming and J lost 5 bases, with 13 bases between them. The CDR3 reads CASRAGLSTGELFF. CDR3 coding DNA: TGTGCCAGCAGAGCAGGGTTGAGTACCGGGGAGCTGTTTTTT.

Concerning this clone: Other DNA sequences in this sample translate to the same CDR3. Written as DNA, the CDR3 is TGTGCCAGCAGCGTAGCTGGGGGAGGGGAGCAGTACTTC. Protein product: CASSVAGGGEQYF. The chain employs TRBV9 and TRBJ2-7; 7 bases align to TRBD2. The CDR3 consists of 13 residues. V lost 0 bases to trimming and J lost 7 bases; unmatched junction nucleotides: 4. From germline, CDR1 is SGDLS and CDR2 YYNGEE.

The rearrangement links TRBV10-3 to TRBJ1-1; 7 nucleotides line up with TRBD1. The CDR3 runs 15 residues. J was trimmed by 5 bases and V by 3 bases; bases with no gene match: 9. Germline V lookup: CDR1 ENHRY, CDR2 SYGVKD. DNA for the CDR3: TGTGCCATCAGTGACCGACAGGGATCGGGAACTGAAGCTTTCTTT. Protein: CAISDRQGSGTEAFF.

The chain has TRBV5-4 and TRBJ2-5; 7 bases fit TRBD2. Gene TRBJ2-7 matches the end of the DNA better, so the J call may be wrong. Looked up from germline, CDR1 is SGHNT and CDR2 is YYREEE (reference sequence). This CDR3 has 15 amino acids. CDR3 region: CASSWGGTSSYEQYF. As DNA, the CDR3 is TGTGCCAGCAGTTGGGGGGGGACGAGCTCCTACGAGCAGTACTTC.

V gene TRBV10-3 combines with J gene TRBJ2-2, with 11 positions matching TRBD2. The CDR3 has 15 residues. Germline V gene lookup returns CDR1 ENHRY and CDR2 SYGVKD. V dropped 7 bases and J dropped 7; count of bases not matched to a gene: 8. The CDR3 sequence: CAINAGTSGGGELFF. CDR3 coding DNA: TGTGCCATCAATGCAGGGACTAGCGGAGGCGGGGAGCTGTTTTTT.

This chain uses TRBV29-1 with TRBJ2-5, with TRBD1 identical over 7 bases. The junction had 9 bases not matched to a gene; V was cut back by 0 bases and J by 8 bases. This CDR3 is 14 amino acids long. Germline CDR1 and CDR2: SQVTM and ANQGSEA. The CDR3 DNA reads as TGCAGCGTTGAAGATAGGGGACAGAGGGAAACCCAGTACTTC. As protein: CSVEDRGQRETQYF.

This clone has only one observation. The chain has TRBV2 and TRBJ2-1; TRBD1 aligns across 8 bases. Looked up from germline, CDR1 is SNHLY and CDR2 is FYNNEI. Trimming took 6 bases from V and 15 from J; bases not matched to a gene: 7. The CDR3 has 11 residues. DNA of the CDR3: TGTGCCAGCAGCGCGGACAGGGTTGCGTTCTTC. It is translated as CASSADRVAFF.

The chain combines TRBV5-1 with TRBJ2-1; the match to TRBD2 covers 14 bases. The germline V gene has CDR1 SGHRS and CDR2 YFSETQ. The CDR3 contains 15 residues. The trim removed 4 bases at V and 6 bases at J, leaving 3 bases unmatched. This CDR3 is CASSPTSGRVNEQFF. The CDR3 DNA follows: TGCGCCAGCAGCCCGACTAGCGGGAGGGTCAATGAGCAGTTCTTC.

In this sample, this clone turned up a few times. The rearrangement joins TRBV9 to TRBJ1-5; possibly TRBD1 for D (6 bases). CDR3 size: 15 residues. The germline V gene has CDR1 SGDLS and CDR2 YYNGEE. The V end was cut by 0 bases, the J end by 1 base, with 8 bases between. CDR3 sequence: CASSVGDMSNQPQHF. The CDR3 coding sequence is TGTGCCAGCAGCGTAGGGGACATGAGCAATCAGCCCCAGCATTTT.

The chain joins TRBV27 to TRBJ1-4, with TRBD1 as a possible D gene (5 bases). CDR1 and CDR2 from the germline V gene are MNHEY and SMNVEV (reference sequence). CDR3 length: 14 residues. The V gene lost 1 base and the J gene lost 7 bases, with 10 bases spanning the gap. The CDR3: CASSLWGGSEKLFF. CDR3 nucleotides: TGTGCCAGCAGTTTATGGGGGGGGAGTGAAAAACTGTTTTTT.